The 25 T cell receptor beta chains below all came from one sample that was sequenced in a study of resident and recirculating memory T cells in vitiligo. Produced via immunoSEQ multiplex PCR; TCRdb's table is partial and in-frame only. Among more than 70,000 clones, 90% to 95% were seen once, and the ten largest hold around 5.1%. The sequencing sample was made of blood. The receptors here all came from a male donor with vitiligo.

The V and J genes are TRBV5-4 and TRBJ1-1; D unclear. This CDR3 comprises 12 residues. The V and J ends lost 2 bases and 1 base respectively, with 3 bases between them. Germline CDR1 is SGHNT and CDR2 is YYREEE (reference sequence). The CDR3 DNA reads as TGTGCCAGCAGCTTCGGGAACACTGAAGCTTTCTTT. This sequence encodes CASSFGNTEAFF.

The chain has TRBV28 and TRBJ2-3, with a tentative D call TRBD2 (6 bases). Deletions cut 6 bases from V and 2 bases from J, with 18 bases between. The germline V gene encodes CDR1 MDHEN and CDR2 SYDVKM. There are 16 residues in the CDR3. CDR3 loop: CASRSPGRSVTDTQYF. The CDR3 nucleotides read TGTGCCAGCAGGTCCCCTGGGAGGAGTGTCACAGATACGCAGTATTTT.

The V gene is TRBV27, the J gene TRBJ2-2, with 9 bases aligning to TRBD1. Trimming took 2 bases from V and 6 from J; bases not matched to a gene: 1. The length of the CDR3 is 14 residues. Germline-derived CDR1 and CDR2 are MNHEY and SMNVEV (reference sequence). CDR3 region: CASSLNRGPGELFF. CDR3 bases: TGTGCCAGCAGTTTAAACAGGGGGCCCGGGGAGCTGTTTTTT.

CDR3: CASSLDPFNEQFF. CDR3 coding DNA: TGTGCCAGCAGCTTGGATCCGTTCAATGAGCAGTTCTTC. The rearrangement joins TRBV5-5 to TRBJ2-1; D is unresolved. Trimming took 0 bases from V and 6 from J, leaving 7 bases between them. Per germline, CDR1 SGHKS and CDR2 YYEKEE (reference sequence). There are 13 residues in the CDR3.

The chain is built from TRBV5-5 and TRBJ2-7; D not resolved. V lost 2 bases to trimming and J lost 5 bases, with 17 bases between them. CDR1 SGHKS and CDR2 YYEKEE come from the germline V gene (reference sequence). The CDR3 runs to 15 residues. In DNA, the CDR3 is TGTGCCAGCAGCTTCAGTTTTGTCTTGGTGGACGAGCAGTACTTC. Its translation is CASSFSFVLVDEQYF.

The gene calls are TRBV5-4 and TRBJ1-4; 9 bases match TRBD1. Per germline, CDR1 SGHNT and CDR2 YYREEE (reference sequence). This CDR3 region has 13 residues. Trimming removed 4 bases from V and 8 bases from J; junction bases left unmatched: 3. Here the CDR3 DNA reads TGTGCCAGCAGCGACAGGGGGAGGGAAAAACTGTTTTTT. This translates into CASSDRGREKLFF.

The gene calls are TRBV28 and TRBJ2-7, with D perhaps matching TRBD1 (6 bases). The CDR3 is 16 residues long. The germline V gene encodes CDR1 MDHEN and CDR2 SYDVKM. V was clipped by 5 bases and J by 6 bases, with 23 bases between them. For the CDR3, the DNA is TGTGCCAGCAGTACCGGGACATTGTCTTTACGGGGCGAGCAGTACTTC. As protein: CASSTGTLSLRGEQYF.

The rearrangement links TRBV5-1 to TRBJ1-3, with 7 bases lining up with TRBD1. This CDR3 has 16 amino acids. CDR1 and CDR2 from the germline V gene are SGHRS and YFSETQ. Trimming took 4 bases from V and 4 from J; bases not matched to a gene: 11. CDR3 bases: TGCGCCAGCAGCCCCATAGCAGGGGGGCGAGGAAACACCATATATTTT. Translating gives CASSPIAGGRGNTIYF.

This clone was observed once. The rearrangement joins TRBV7-9 to TRBJ2-1; D may be TRBD2 (5 bases). Trimming stripped 3 bases from V and 0 bases from J, with 15 bases between. In germline, CDR1 is SEHNR, CDR2 FQNEAQ (reference sequence). The CDR3 spans 17 residues. The CDR3 sequence is CASSFGWVGSSYNEQFF. CDR3 in DNA: TGTGCCAGCAGCTTCGGGTGGGTGGGGAGCTCCTACAATGAGCAGTTCTTC.

The V call is TRBV4-2, the J call TRBJ2-5; 11 bases line up with TRBD2. J gave up 5 bases and V 4 bases, and 9 bases lay outside the gene matches. This CDR3 has 16 amino acids. Germline CDR1 is LGHNA and CDR2 is YNFKEQ. This chain's CDR3 is CASSPLTSGGRETQYF. CDR3 nucleotides: TGTGCCAGCAGCCCCTTAACTAGCGGGGGAAGGGAGACCCAGTACTTC.

The V gene is TRBV30, the J gene TRBJ2-5; 7 bases agree with TRBD1. This CDR3 has 14 residues. CDR1 is GTSNPN, CDR2 SVGIG, per germline (reference sequence). V shed 1 base, J shed 2 bases, and the junction held 4 bases outside the gene matches. In nucleotides, the CDR3 is TGTGCCTGGAGTGAGACAGGGATACAAGAGACCCAGTACTTC. It codes for CAWSETGIQETQYF.

This clone was seen a single time. The chain uses TRBV7-2 and TRBJ1-4, with D possibly being TRBD1 (5 bases). The CDR3 totals 14 residues. V lost 1 base and J 4 bases, leaving 7 bases between the germline ends. Germline V lookup: CDR1 SGHTA, CDR2 FQGNSA. CDR3 region: CASSLDRINEKLFF. The CDR3 nucleotides are TGTGCCAGCAGCTTAGACAGGATTAATGAAAAACTGTTTTTT.

J is TRBJ1-1 and V is TRBV6-5, with D perhaps TRBD1 (5 bases). The CDR3 consists of 16 residues. Trimming removed 2 bases from V and 3 bases from J, with 16 bases in between. Germline CDR1 is MNHEY and CDR2 is SVGAGI. Written as DNA, the CDR3 is TGTGCCAGCAGTTACGCGGGGGGACGACAGTACACTGAAGCTTTCTTT. It is translated as CASSYAGGRQYTEAFF.

This clone was seen a few times. The rearrangement joins TRBV10-3 to TRBJ1-3, with D hard to call. The CDR3 has 14 amino acids. In germline, CDR1 is ENHRY, CDR2 SYGVKD. Between the trimmed V and J ends, which lost 2 bases and 7 bases, there was a span of 12 bases. The CDR3 sequence is CAISEPRSANTIYF. As DNA, the CDR3 is TGTGCCATCAGTGAGCCCCGGAGCGCCAACACCATATATTTT.

This chain links TRBV6-5 with TRBJ1-1; 8 bases line up with TRBD1. This CDR3 comprises 14 residues. V shed 5 bases and J 1 base; nucleotides not matched to a gene: 3. Germline V gene lookup returns CDR1 MNHEY and CDR2 SVGAGI. CDR3 DNA sequence: TGTGCCAGCAGTCAGACAGGGGCGAACACTGAAGCTTTCTTT. This codes for CASSQTGANTEAFF.

This clone has only one observation. The chain recombines TRBV29-1 with TRBJ1-5; 7 bases agree with TRBD1. V was pared by 6 bases and J by 4 bases, with 9 bases of the junction left unmatched. The CDR3 runs 14 residues. CDR1 and CDR2 from the germline V gene are SQVTM and ANQGSEA. In DNA, the CDR3 is TGCAGCGTCGGAGAGACAGGGCCAAATCAGCCCCAGCATTTT. Residues: CSVGETGPNQPQHF.

V usage is TRBV7-7 and J usage is TRBJ2-3, with a weak D call TRBD2 (6 bases). The germline V and J ends were trimmed by 6 bases and 0 bases, with 10 bases remaining between them. The CDR3 sequence is 14 residues long. CDR1 is SSHAT and CDR2 is FNYEAQ in the germline V gene (reference sequence). The CDR3 nucleotides are TGTGCCAGCAGTCGGGGACTCAGCACAGATACGCAGTATTTT. Its protein is CASSRGLSTDTQYF.

Only one count was recorded for this clone. The chain carries TRBV7-2 and TRBJ1-5; D remains ambiguous. Germline V lookup: CDR1 SGHTA, CDR2 FQGNSA. Trimming removed 5 bases from V and 1 base from J, with 12 bases in between. This CDR3 contains 15 residues. In nucleotides, the CDR3 is TGTGCCAGCAGCCCTGGCTCCCTGAGCAATCAGCCCCAGCATTTT. Residues: CASSPGSLSNQPQHF.

The chain joins TRBV15 to TRBJ1-5; D ambiguous. Between the trimmed V and J ends, which lost 3 bases and 5 bases, there was a span of 11 bases. This CDR3 is 14 amino acids long. The germline gives CDR1 LNHNV, CDR2 YYDKDF (reference sequence). In DNA, the CDR3 is TGTGCCACCAGCAGCCCGCGGCCCGATCAGCCCCAGCATTTT. It codes for CATSSPRPDQPQHF.

The chain combines TRBV7-6 with TRBJ2-3; D might be TRBD1 (5 bases). CDR1 SGHVS and CDR2 FNYEAQ come from the germline V gene. The CDR3 length is 13 residues. V shed 0 bases and J shed 4 bases, with 5 bases lying between them. The DNA of the CDR3 is TGTGCCAGCAGCTTAGCAGGGGCAGATACGCAGTATTTT. Residues: CASSLAGADTQYF.

This chain joins TRBV10-3 and TRBJ2-3; TRBD1 is a possible D gene (6 bases). The V and J ends lost 3 bases and 0 bases respectively, with 16 bases between them. This CDR3 is built from 17 residues. The V gene's germline CDR1 is ENHRY and CDR2 SYGVKD. CDR3 amino acids: CAISDLTGTTSTDTQYF. CDR3 in DNA: TGTGCCATCAGTGACCTTACCGGGACAACTAGCACAGATACGCAGTATTTT.

This clone was counted between two and nine times. The chain employs TRBV13 and TRBJ2-7; no definite D call. Trimming removed 8 bases from V and 6 bases from J, with 20 bases in between. Germline loops: CDR1 PRHDT, CDR2 FYEKMQ (reference sequence). The CDR3 sequence is 14 residues long. The CDR3 region has the DNA TGTGCCAGCCAACGGATGCTGCAGCAGCGCGAGCAGTACTTC. Its translation: CASQRMLQQREQYF.

The V call is TRBV27, the J call TRBJ1-5; D is ambiguous. From germline, CDR1 is MNHEY and CDR2 SMNVEV (reference sequence). There are 16 residues in the CDR3. The germline V and J ends were trimmed by 2 bases and 11 bases, with 22 bases remaining between them. The CDR3 bases are TGTGCCAGCAGTTTACGATCGGCCCTGGCCGGTCGGGCCCAGCATTTT. This gives the protein CASSLRSALAGRAQHF.

CDR3 DNA: TGTGCCAGCCGGGACAGGGGCCCCGGGGAGCTGTTTTTT. It is translated as CASRDRGPGELFF. The chain employs TRBV2 and TRBJ2-2, with 10 bases identical to TRBD1. The junction had 3 bases not matched to a gene; V was cut back by 8 bases and J by 6 bases. This CDR3 is built from 13 residues. CDR1 and CDR2 from the germline V gene are SNHLY and FYNNEI.

The V and J genes are TRBV10-1 and TRBJ1-1; D uncertain. The CDR3 totals 13 residues. V gave up 3 bases and J gave up 10 bases, with 15 bases separating them. The germline gives CDR1 WNHNN, CDR2 SYGVQD (reference sequence). The DNA of the CDR3 is TGCGCCAGCAGTGAAATAGCCTCCCGGGGAGCTTTCTTT. This translates into CASSEIASRGAFF.